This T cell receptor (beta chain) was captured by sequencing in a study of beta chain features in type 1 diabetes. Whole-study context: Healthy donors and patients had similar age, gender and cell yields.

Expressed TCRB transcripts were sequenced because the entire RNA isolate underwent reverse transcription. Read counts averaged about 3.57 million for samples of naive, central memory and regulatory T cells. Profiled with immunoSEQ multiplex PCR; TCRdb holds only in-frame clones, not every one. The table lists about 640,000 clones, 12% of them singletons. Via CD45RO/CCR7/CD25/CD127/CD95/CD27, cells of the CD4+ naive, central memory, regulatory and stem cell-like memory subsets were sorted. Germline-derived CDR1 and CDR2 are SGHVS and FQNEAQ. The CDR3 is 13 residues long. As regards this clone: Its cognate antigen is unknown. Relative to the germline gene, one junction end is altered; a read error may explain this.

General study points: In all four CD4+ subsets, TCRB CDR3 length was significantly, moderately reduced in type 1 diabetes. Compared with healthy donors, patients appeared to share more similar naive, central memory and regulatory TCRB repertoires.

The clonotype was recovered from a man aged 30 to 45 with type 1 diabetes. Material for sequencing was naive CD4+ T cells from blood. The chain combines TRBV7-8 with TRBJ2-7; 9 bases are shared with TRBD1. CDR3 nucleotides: TGTGCCAGCAGCTTAGTGGACAGGGGAGAGTCCCTATTC. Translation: CASSLVDRGESLF. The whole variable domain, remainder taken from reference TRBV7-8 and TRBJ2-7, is GAGVSQSPRYKVAKRGQDVALRCDPISGHVSLFWYQQALGQGPEFLTYFQNEAQLDKSGLPSDRFFAERPEGSVSTLKIQRTQQEDSAVYLCASSLVDRGESLFGPGTRLTVT.